This TCR beta chain derives from a study of blood T cell dynamics during melanoma immunotherapy. Study background: Standard first-line treatment here was pembrolizumab or nivolumab plus ipilimumab in metastatic melanoma. Study conclusions and caveats: The study could not tell melanoma-specific clones from general immune activation.

Losses at the gene ends were 3 bases for V and 8 bases for J; bases not matched to a gene: 6. This CDR3 spans 14 amino acids. CDR1 and CDR2 from the germline V gene are MDHEN and SYDVKM. A single count supports this clone. No antigen is known for it. The protocol was immunoSEQ multiplex PCR, while the TCRdb copy is restricted to in-frame clones and leaves out a portion. This sample has about 15,000 clones, with around nine tenths found just once. Time point in this sample: week 3, after first cycle of checkpoint inhibitor. This sample comprised blood, obtained from a patient treated with checkpoint blockade. J is TRBJ2-1 and V is TRBV28; 8 nucleotides align to TRBD1. The receptor was isolated from a human donor with melanoma. The CDR3 reads CASSLGTGAYEQFF. The CDR3 DNA reads as TGTGCCAGCAGTTTGGGGACAGGAGCTTATGAGCAGTTCTTC.